The 18 T cell receptor beta chains listed next were all sequenced from one sample in a study of T-cell memory formation after mild COVID-19. TCRdb recomputed calls from the 5' RACE reads with MiXCR, one row per CDR3 protein. The sample has fewer than 250,000 distinct CDR3 sequences, roughly 10% seen once. Sequenced sample: PBMCs or a T cell subset sorted from them (not recorded which). The source of these receptors is a man between 18 and 35 years old who had mild COVID-19 (a few samples of this study predate the infection). Cell type and time point are not known.

The CDR3 region is CASRSYRAVSEAFF. The CDR3 DNA follows: TGCGCCAGCAGGAGTTATAGGGCGGTGTCTGAAGCTTTCTTT. The chain carries TRBV5-1 and TRBJ1-1; D remains ambiguous. The CDR3 is 14 residues long. Germline V gene sequence: CDR1 SGHRS, CDR2 YFSETQ. V was clipped by 5 bases and J by 6 bases, with 17 bases between them.

With respect to this clonotype: With a much larger clone just one base away, this may be a read error. J is TRBJ2-7 and V is TRBV7-6; a weak D match, TRBD2 (5 bases). V lost 10 bases, J lost 7 bases, and 14 bases lay in between. Germline lookup yields CDR1 SGHVS and CDR2 FNYEAQ. This CDR3 comprises 11 residues. The CDR3 loop reads CAIRHRREQYF. The CDR3 nucleotides are TGTGCCATCCGCCATCGGAGGGAGCAGTACTTC.

There are a few counts of this clonotype. J is TRBJ2-3 and V is TRBV3-1, with 14 positions matching TRBD2. The V and J ends lost 6 bases and 4 bases, in that order; junction bases with no gene match: 21. Germline-derived CDR1 and CDR2 are LGHDT and YNNKEL (reference sequence). The CDR3 runs to 21 residues. CDR3 protein: CASSPHGTSGSTWVVADTQYF. As DNA, the CDR3 is TGTGCCAGCAGTCCCCACGGGACTAGCGGGAGTACCTGGGTCGTGGCAGATACGCAGTATTTT.

The rearrangement links TRBV12-3 or TRBV12-4 to TRBJ2-1; perhaps TRBD1 as D (8 bases). V was cut by 6 bases and J by 4 bases, with 16 bases left in between. The CDR3 extends over 15 amino acids. The CDR3 region has the DNA TGTGCCAGCAGGGCACAGGGGGGGGCATACAATGAGCAGTTCTTC. Protein sequence: CASRAQGGAYNEQFF.

This clonotype appeared a few times. This chain uses TRBV7-8 with TRBJ1-6; TRBD1 matches 7 bases. The length of the CDR3 is 14 residues. Looked up from germline, CDR1 is SGHVS and CDR2 is FQNEAQ. With 5 bases clipped from V and 8 bases from J, the junction kept 6 bases outside the gene matches. CDR3 residues: CASSRTGGDSPLHF. The CDR3 DNA reads TGTGCCAGCAGCCGGACAGGCGGGGATTCACCCCTCCACTTT. Full variable domain (rest looked up from reference TRBV7-8 and TRBJ1-6): GAGVSQSPRYKVAKRGQDVALRCDPISGHVSLFWYQQALGQGPEFLTYFQNEAQLDKSGLPSDRFFAERPEGSVSTLKIQRTQQEDSAVYLCASSRTGGDSPLHFGNGTRLTVT.

V usage is TRBV12-3 or TRBV12-4 and J usage is TRBJ2-2; D is undetermined. The CDR3 length is 12 residues. Trimming shortened V by 8 bases and J by 1 base, and 5 bases separated the two germline ends. DNA for the CDR3: TGTGCCAGCGCCGTGAACACCGGGGAGCTGTTTTTT. Residues: CASAVNTGELFF.

Here the CDR3 DNA reads TGTGCCAGCAGCGTAGATACAGACTCTGGAAACACCATATATTTT. Protein: CASSVDTDSGNTIYF. The chain has TRBV9 and TRBJ1-3, with D unresolved. CDR3 length equals 15 residues. V lost 0 bases and J lost 0, with 7 bases in between. Germline V gene data show CDR1 as SGDLS and CDR2 as YYNGEE.

This clonotype was seen at least ten times. The J gene is TRBJ2-1, the V gene TRBV5-1; 9 bases align to TRBD1. The V segment lost 4 bases and the J segment 8 bases; nucleotides outside the gene matches: 7. The CDR3 length is 14 residues. Per the germline V gene, CDR1 is SGHRS and CDR2 is YFSETQ. The CDR3 spells CASSTRTGEDEQFF. The CDR3 DNA sequence: TGCGCCAGCAGCACCCGGACAGGGGAGGATGAGCAGTTCTTC. The full variable domain, completed using reference TRBV5-1 and TRBJ2-1, is KAGVTQTPRYLIKTRGQQVTLSCSPISGHRSVSWYQQTPGQGLQFLFEYFSETQRNKGNFPGRFSGRQFSNSRSEMNVSTLELGDSALYLCASSTRTGEDEQFFGPGTRLTVL.

This clonotype was recorded a few times. This chain's CDR3 is CASSLTSGVGEQFF. The CDR3 DNA reads as TGTGCCAGCAGCTTAACGTCCGGCGTAGGTGAGCAGTTCTTC. V and J are TRBV11-2 and TRBJ2-1, with D hard to call. The CDR3 is made up of 14 amino acids. Germline CDR1 SGHAT, CDR2 FQNNGV. V dropped 2 bases and J dropped 9 bases, with 14 bases sitting between them.

The chain is built from TRBV7-2 and TRBJ1-1, with D uncertain. V lost 3 bases, J lost 7 bases, and 15 bases lay in between. CDR1 and CDR2 (germline): SGHTA, FQGNSA. The CDR3 runs 14 residues. The CDR3 loop is CASSFFPGRREAFF. CDR3 in DNA: TGTGCCAGCAGCTTCTTTCCCGGACGCCGTGAAGCTTTCTTT.

This clonotype was observed a few times. The chain joins TRBV12-3 or TRBV12-4 to TRBJ1-1; no clear D. The V and J ends lost 3 bases and 4 bases respectively, with 12 bases between them. The CDR3 has 14 residues. Here the CDR3 reads CASSFRGSSTEAFF. The CDR3 DNA follows: TGTGCCAGCAGTTTTCGGGGTTCTAGCACTGAAGCTTTCTTT.

This clonotype has just a few counts. The chain has TRBV27 and TRBJ2-2; 12 bases are shared with TRBD2. This CDR3 spans 16 amino acids. Germline V CDR1 and CDR2: MNHEY, SMNVEV (reference sequence). Trimming took 7 bases from V and 2 from J; bases not matched to a gene: 5. DNA for the CDR3: TGTGCCAGCATTGGACTAGCGGGGAAAAACACCGGGGAGCTGTTTTTT. Residues: CASIGLAGKNTGELFF.

The rearrangement uses TRBV6-4 and TRBJ1-1; no reliable D call. Trimming pared 5 bases from V and 4 bases from J, leaving 11 bases between. This CDR3 has 13 residues. Germline CDR1 and CDR2: MRHNA and SNTAGT. CDR3 loop: CASSTEEGTEAFF. DNA for the CDR3: TGTGCCAGCAGTACAGAGGAAGGCACTGAAGCTTTCTTT.

This clonotype was picked up a small number of times. This chain connects TRBV24-1 to TRBJ1-1, with D unclear. This CDR3 is 13 amino acids long. The V end lost 4 bases, the J end lost 1 base, and 6 bases lay between the germline ends. Germline V lookup: CDR1 KGHDR, CDR2 SFDVKD. DNA of the CDR3: TGTGCCACCAGTGAGAGTTGGAACACTGAAGCTTTCTTT. The encoded protein is CATSESWNTEAFF.

The chain has TRBV20-1 and TRBJ2-4; 7 bases are shared with TRBD1. Germline lookup yields CDR1 DFQATT and CDR2 SNEGSKA (reference sequence). J lost 6 bases, V lost 2 bases, and 7 bases had no gene match. The CDR3 totals 14 residues. Here the CDR3 reads CSARPMTGRNIQYF. The CDR3 DNA follows: TGCAGTGCTAGACCCATGACAGGGAGAAACATTCAGTACTTC.

The sample holds many counts of this clonotype. The rearrangement links TRBV23-1 to TRBJ2-5, with TRBD1 as a possible D gene (5 bases). TRBV23-1 is flagged as an ORF with uncertain function. This CDR3 contains 13 residues. Trimming cost V 6 bases and J 2 bases, with 10 bases left between them. The CDR3 DNA follows: TGCGCCAGCAGACCCCGACAGCAAGAGACCCAGTACTTC. Residues: CASRPRQQETQYF.

The J gene is TRBJ2-3, the V gene TRBV5-5; no definite D call. This CDR3 has 15 residues. Germline V gene sequence: CDR1 SGHKS, CDR2 YYEKEE (reference sequence). Trimming shortened V by 3 bases and J by 4 bases, and 15 bases separated the two germline ends. CDR3 residues: CASSSLLRTADTQYF. The CDR3 nucleotides read TGTGCCAGCAGCTCCTTACTCCGAACGGCAGATACGCAGTATTTT.

This sequence joins TRBV27 and TRBJ1-1; D is unresolved. With 3 bases removed from V and 4 bases from J, the gap between germline ends came to 9 bases. The CDR3 has 13 amino acids. Germline CDR1 and CDR2: MNHEY and SMNVEV (reference sequence). CDR3 nucleotide sequence: TGTGCCAGCAGTTTTACGGAGGGCACTGAAGCTTTCTTT. Translation: CASSFTEGTEAFF.